Listed below are T cell receptor beta chains from one sample, sequenced in a study of T cell responses to AZD1222 COVID-19 vaccine. Assay: immunoSEQ multiplex PCR; the TCRdb copy retains only in-frame clones and omits some. Of roughly 130,000 clones in the sample, roughly 90% were seen once. Sequences were derived from peripheral blood, sampled on day 0 of AZD1222 vaccination. The receptors come from an adult in good health. Each CDR3 is given with its conserved first and last residue. Fields, in order: clone size, D gene, J gene, V gene, CDR3 DNA, CDR3 protein. A D gene is named only where the DNA matches it firmly. Size values are once, few and many counts, or a class for expanded clones, and some rows have none.

. . TRBJ1-5 TRBV19 TGTGCCACGACTGGGGATCGGGGGAGCAATCAGCCCCAGCATTTT CATTGDRGSNQPQHF
once . TRBJ1-4 TRBV20-1 TGCAGTGCTAGTCCCGGACGGAGGGAGGAAAAACTGTTTTTT CSASPGRREEKLFF
. . TRBJ2-1 TRBV29-1 TGCAGCGTCGGGACCATCTCCTACAATGAGCAGTTCTTC CSVGTISYNEQFF
. . TRBJ1-1 TRBV10-1 TGCGCCAGCAGTGACGGGGACTTTCCCAACACTGAAGCTTTCTTT CASSDGDFPNTEAFF
. . TRBJ2-3 TRBV5-1 TGCGCCAGCAGCTCCCCTAGCACAGATACGCAGTATTTT CASSSPSTDTQYF
. . TRBJ1-4 TRBV4-1 TGCGCCAGCAGCCCTGGACGATTGTTACGGGAAAAACTGTTTTTT CASSPGRLLREKLFF
. . TRBJ2-7 TRBV10-1 TGCGCCAGCAGTGAAACCAACAGGAAGGAGCAGTACTTC CASSETNRKEQYF
. . TRBJ1-2 TRBV18 TGTGCCAGCTCACCAGACAGTTCCCTCTATGGCTACACCTTC CASSPDSSLYGYTF
. . TRBJ2-3 TRBV5-4 TGTGCCAGCAGCTTGGAGCAGGTCAGCACAGATACGCAGTATTTT CASSLEQVSTDTQYF
. . TRBJ2-7 TRBV2 TGTGCCAGCCGGGGGCGGGACTCCTACGAGCAGTACTTC CASRGRDSYEQYF
. . TRBJ1-1 TRBV20-1 TGCAGTGCTAGTGGTAGTTTGAACACTGAAGCTTTCTTT CSASGSLNTEAFF
. . TRBJ2-7 TRBV5-1 TGCGCCAGCAGCTTGGACGCAGGGCCCGTCGAGCAGTACTTC CASSLDAGPVEQYF
few . TRBJ2-5 TRBV5-1 TGCGCCAGCCGGACCGGGGCCCAAGAGACCCAGTACTTC CASRTGAQETQYF
. TRBD1 TRBJ1-1 TRBV10-3 TGTGCCATCAGTTCGATTTACCAGGGACAGGGGAACACTGAAGCTTTCTTT CAISSIYQGQGNTEAFF
. . TRBJ2-3 TRBV13 TGTGCCAGCAGCTTAGGACAGTTCACAGATACGCAGTATTTT CASSLGQFTDTQYF
. . TRBJ1-4 TRBV7-2 TGTGCCAGCAGCTATAGTGGGGGGCGTGAAAAACTGTTTTTT CASSYSGGREKLFF
. . TRBJ1-4 TRBV5-1 TGCGCCAGCAGCTTGGATACCTCGGCCGAAAAACTGTTTTTT CASSLDTSAEKLFF
. . TRBJ2-7 TRBV5-8 TGTGCCAGCAGCTATTACACCCGCATCTACGAGCAGTACTTC CASSYYTRIYEQYF
. . TRBJ1-2 TRBV6-1 TGTGCCAGCAGTGAAGTTGGCCGGGCTGGCTACACCTTC CASSEVGRAGYTF
. TRBD2 TRBJ2-1 TRBV5-1 TGCGCCAGCAGCTCCCAAACCGGGACTAAAAATGAGCAGTTCTTC CASSSQTGTKNEQFF
. TRBD2 TRBJ2-1 TRBV3-1/TRBV3-2 TGTGCCAGCAGCCAAGCTGGACTAGCGCTAAGCTCCTACAATGAGCAGTTCTTC CASSQAGLALSSYNEQFF
. . TRBJ1-2 TRBV9 TGTGCCAGCAGCGAGAGTACCACGCGGGGGAGCGGCTACACCTTC CASSESTTRGSGYTF
once . TRBJ2-1 TRBV7-8 TGTGCCAGCACGGACTACCTCCGAAATGAGCAGTTCTTC CASTDYLRNEQFF
. TRBD1 TRBJ1-3 TRBV14 TGTGCCAGCAGCCGGACAGGGCTTGGGGGAAACACCATATATTTT CASSRTGLGGNTIYF
. . TRBJ2-7 TRBV7-9 TGTGCCAGCAGCTTAGCGGCTAGTAGCTTTTACGAGCAGTACTTC CASSLAASSFYEQYF
once TRBD1 TRBJ1-1 TRBV19 TGTGCCAGTAGTATACAGGGGGCCGGCATTGGCACTGAAGCTTTCTTT CASSIQGAGIGTEAFF
. . TRBJ1-4 TRBV7-9 TGTGCCAGCACCCTCGGCGCTGAAAAACTGTTTTTT CASTLGAEKLFF
few . TRBJ2-7 TRBV6-5 TGTGCCAGCAGTACCGGGGACTACGAGCAGTACTTC CASSTGDYEQYF
. . TRBJ2-7 TRBV19 TGTGCCAGTAGTCCGACTACGATTGCCTACGAGCAGTACTTC CASSPTTIAYEQYF